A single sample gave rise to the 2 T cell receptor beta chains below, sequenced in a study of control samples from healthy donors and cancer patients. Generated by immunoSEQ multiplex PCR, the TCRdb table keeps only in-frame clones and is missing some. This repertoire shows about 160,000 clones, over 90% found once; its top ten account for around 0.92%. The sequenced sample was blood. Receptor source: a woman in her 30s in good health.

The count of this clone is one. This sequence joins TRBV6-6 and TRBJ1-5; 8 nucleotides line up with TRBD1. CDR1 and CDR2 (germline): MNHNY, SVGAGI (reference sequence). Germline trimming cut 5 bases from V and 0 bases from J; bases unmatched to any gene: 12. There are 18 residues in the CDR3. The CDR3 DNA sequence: TGTGCCAGCAGTCCCCAGGGGGCTGTATATGATAGCAATCAGCCCCAGCATTTT. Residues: CASSPQGAVYDSNQPQHF.

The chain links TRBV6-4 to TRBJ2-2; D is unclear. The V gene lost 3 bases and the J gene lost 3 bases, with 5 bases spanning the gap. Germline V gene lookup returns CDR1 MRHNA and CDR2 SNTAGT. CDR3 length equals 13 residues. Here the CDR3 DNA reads TGTGCCAGCAGTGAACGGGACACCGGGGAGCTGTTTTTT. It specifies CASSERDTGELFF.